A selection of T cell receptor beta chains follows, all from one sample in a study of multiple sclerosis patients with progressive multifocal leukoencephalopathy. Sequencing was performed with immunoSEQ multiplex PCR; in TCRdb, only in-frame clones are kept and a portion is missing. The sample includes 25,000 to 30,000 clones, 88% seen only once; the top ten take 1.1%. The sample was PBMCs. The origin of the receptors is a human donor with multiple sclerosis. The conserved cysteine and the conserved F or W are not part of the CDR3 here. The order of the fields is J gene, V gene, CDR3 length, CDR3 protein.

TRBJ2-1	TRBV7-2	14	ASSSSSGGAYNEQF
TRBJ2-7	TRBV4-1	13	ASSRTPAGTYEQY
TRBJ1-1	TRBV7-6	13	ASSLGTTPLGEAF
TRBJ1-6	TRBV5-6	13	ASSLAVLINSPLH
TRBJ1-2	TRBV28	9	ASSLTYGYT
TRBJ2-1	TRBV7-2	12	ASSLDSLGGEQF
TRBJ1-2	TRBV2	11	ASSVKGGYGYT
-	TRBV6-5	13	ASSYSMGQGYEQY
TRBJ2-5	TRBV10-1	12	ASSPGVAGKTQY
TRBJ1-2	TRBV4-2	12	ASSQEQGAHGYT
TRBJ1-1	TRBV18	12	ASSTQGGDTEAF
TRBJ2-2	TRBV5-4	11	ASREANTGELF
TRBJ2-4	TRBV29-1	10	SVDGPGGIQY
TRBJ1-2	TRBV20-1	9	SAIRDSGYT
TRBJ2-1	TRBV12-5	13	ASGLVGTSANEQF
TRBJ2-7	TRBV7-9	13	ASSLGTSGEYEQY
TRBJ2-1	TRBV30	9	ALGGVGRSF
TRBJ1-2	TRBV7-2	11	ASSLGSGQGYT